What follows describes a single T cell receptor (beta chain). The antigen is unknown. CDR3 length: 17 amino acids. Germline V CDR1 and CDR2: LNHNV, YYDKDF (reference sequence). Trimming removed 5 bases at V and 0 bases at J, with 17 bases between. This sample was taken from a study of shared clonotypes between healthy human individuals. Whole-study findings and limits: In general, naive subsets displayed greater estimated richness than memory subsets did.

Assay: immunoSEQ multiplex PCR; the TCRdb copy retains only in-frame clones and omits some. The sample has roughly 1,600,000 clones; approximately 98.5% are singletons. The sample comprised naive CD4+ T cells sorted from blood. Sample subset: CD45RA+ positively selected. The source is a man younger than 45 in good health. V usage is TRBV15 and J usage is TRBJ1-5; possible D gene TRBD1, 5 bases. Here the CDR3 DNA reads TGTGCCACCAGCCCCGTCCCCGGGACGTTTAGCAATCAGCCCCAGCATTTT. It translates to CATSPVPGTFSNQPQHF.